The 18 T cell receptor beta chains given below trace back to one sample, sequenced in a study of blood T cells in healthy people across ages (dated by TCRdb to between 2014 and 2016). Library prep was done by 5' RACE. TCRdb shows the sequencer as Illumina HiSeq 2500. The second PCR ran for roughly 6 to 11 cycles and used a J-beta primer mix along with a sample-barcoded 5' primer. TCRdb applied fastp at Q25 and MiXCR to the public reads, then kept only in-frame beta chains. Merged by CDR3 protein, the rows form single entries marked with the most common genes and DNA. The table for this sample lists some 900,000 distinct CDR3 sequences; about 48% of them were counted only once. The leading ten clones occupy about an eighth of the sample. Sequencing was carried out using blood. The receptor set was obtained from a man in his thirties or forties in good health.

This clonotype was counted only a few times. The chain joins TRBV7-2 to TRBJ1-1; D is perhaps TRBD1 (5 bases). The CDR3 runs to 15 residues. Germline CDR1 and CDR2: SGHTA and FQGNSA. Trimming removed 0 bases at V and 1 base at J, with 9 bases between. The CDR3 protein is CASSLAGGTNTEAFF. CDR3 in DNA: TGTGCCAGCAGCTTAGCTGGGGGAACGAACACTGAAGCTTTCTTT.

The V gene is TRBV19, the J gene TRBJ1-5, with D possibly matching TRBD1 (6 bases). This CDR3 is built from 17 residues. The germline CDR1 and CDR2 sequences are LNHDA and SQIVND (reference sequence). Trimming cost V 4 bases and J 0 bases, with 16 bases left between them. Here the CDR3 DNA reads TGTGCCAGTAGTAAATACCTGGACAGACTTAGCAATCAGCCCCAGCATTTT. Its protein is CASSKYLDRLSNQPQHF. The whole variable domain, filled in from reference TRBV19 and TRBJ1-5, reads DGGITQSPKYLFRKEGQNVTLSCEQNLNHDAMYWYRQDPGQGLRLIYYSQIVNDFQKGDIAEGYSVSREKKESFPLTVTSAQKNPTAFYLCASSKYLDRLSNQPQHFGDGTRLSIL.

V and J are TRBV5-1 and TRBJ1-4; D remains unclear. Germline loops: CDR1 SGHRS, CDR2 YFSETQ. The germline V and J ends were trimmed by 4 bases and 1 base, with 11 bases remaining between them. The CDR3 has 15 residues. CDR3 region: CASSLDTGTNEKLFF. In DNA form, the CDR3 reads TGCGCCAGCAGCCTGGATACCGGAACTAATGAAAAACTGTTTTTT.

This chain links TRBV7-9 with TRBJ1-1, with D perhaps TRBD1 (5 bases). From germline, CDR1 is SEHNR and CDR2 FQNEAQ (reference sequence). The CDR3 sequence is 15 residues long. The V and J ends lost 1 base and 1 base respectively, with 10 bases between them. The CDR3 region has the DNA TGTGCCAGCAGCTTAGTGGGCAGGGCGAACACTGAAGCTTTCTTT. Translating it yields CASSLVGRANTEAFF.

This clonotype was counted only a few times. The genes are TRBV6-5 and TRBJ2-4; D is unclear. The CDR3 sequence is 14 residues long. From germline, CDR1 is MNHEY and CDR2 SVGAGI. Trimming removed 4 bases at V and 0 bases at J, with 7 bases between. In nucleotides, the CDR3 is TGTGCCAGCAGTTCGAATCTAGCCAAAAACATTCAGTACTTC. Translation: CASSSNLAKNIQYF.

V gene TRBV6-2 or TRBV6-3 combines with J gene TRBJ2-4, with 7 positions matching TRBD2. The J call is uncertain, as TRBJ2-7 better fits the DNA end. This CDR3 spans 15 amino acids. CDR1 is MNHEY, CDR2 SVGEGT, per germline. Here the CDR3 DNA reads TGTGCCAGCAGTTACAGTGTCGGGGGGTCCTACGAGCAGTACTTC. Its protein product is CASSYSVGGSYEQYF.

The sample holds a few counts of this clonotype. V and J are TRBV27 and TRBJ1-2, with 7 nucleotides matching TRBD1. V was clipped by 2 bases and J by 6 bases; unmatched bases: 3. The CDR3 runs 13 residues. Looked up from germline, CDR1 is MNHEY and CDR2 is SMNVEV (reference sequence). The CDR3 nucleotides read TGTGCCAGCAGTTTAACCAGGGGGAATGGCTACACCTTC. Residues: CASSLTRGNGYTF.

About this clonotype: A much larger clone sits a single nucleotide away, making a read error possible. The chain links TRBV7-2 to TRBJ2-1; D ambiguous. The DNA matches TRBJ2-7 better at its end, which makes the J call doubtful. The CDR3 is 14 residues long. Germline values: CDR1 SGHTA, CDR2 FQGNSA. The CDR3 spells CASSFIIGSNEQYF. Here the CDR3 DNA reads TGTGCCAGCAGCTTTATCATAGGAAGCAATGAGCAGTACTTC.

This chain's CDR3 is CASSAAGWEKLFF. The CDR3 DNA reads TGTGCCAGCAGCGCCGCAGGTTGGGAAAAACTGTTTTTT. The chain carries TRBV7-9 and TRBJ1-4; D not resolved. Trimming removed 5 bases from V and 8 bases from J, with 12 bases in between. CDR1 and CDR2 from the germline V gene are SEHNR and FQNEAQ (reference sequence). The CDR3 is made up of 13 amino acids.

The V gene is TRBV15, the J gene TRBJ2-1, with D hard to call. Germline CDR1 LNHNV, CDR2 YYDKDF (reference sequence). V shed 0 bases and J shed 2 bases, with 8 bases lying between them. The CDR3 is made up of 15 amino acids. CDR3 region: CATSRDQGAYNEQFF. In nucleotides, the CDR3 is TGTGCCACCAGCAGAGATCAAGGAGCCTACAATGAGCAGTTCTTC.

This clonotype was counted only a few times. The CDR3 coding sequence is TGTGCCAGCAGCGTAGAGGGGGAAAATCAGCCCCAGCATTTT. This gives the protein CASSVEGENQPQHF. The chain carries TRBV9 and TRBJ1-5; possible D gene TRBD1, 6 bases. The V end was cut by 0 bases, the J end by 4 bases, with 8 bases between. The CDR3 runs to 14 residues. The germline CDR1 and CDR2 sequences are SGDLS and YYNGEE. The complete variable domain, with remaining parts taken from reference TRBV9 and TRBJ1-5, reads DSGVTQTPKHLITATGQRVTLRCSPRSGDLSVYWYQQSLDQGLQFLIQYYNGEERAKGNILERFSAQQFPDLHSELNLSSLELGDSALYFCASSVEGENQPQHFGDGTRLSIL.

This clonotype was recorded at least ten times. The rearrangement uses TRBV11-3 and TRBJ2-7, with D possibly TRBD1 on 6 matching bases. Trimming stripped 0 bases from V and 0 bases from J, with 6 bases between. The V gene's germline CDR1 is SGHNT and CDR2 YENEEA. CDR3 length: 14 residues. The CDR3 sequence: CASSLETGSYEQYF. CDR3 in DNA: TGTGCCAGCAGCTTAGAGACAGGCTCCTACGAGCAGTACTTC.

This clonotype was seen a single time. The chain employs TRBV7-2 and TRBJ2-1; 9 bases match TRBD1. Germline V gene lookup returns CDR1 SGHTA and CDR2 FQGNSA. This CDR3 is 15 amino acids long. V shed 4 bases and J 7 bases; nucleotides not matched to a gene: 8. CDR3 in DNA: TGTGCCAGCAGCTCGAGGACAGGGGCGCCGAATGAGCAGTTCTTC. Translation: CASSSRTGAPNEQFF. Complete variable domain (other parts from reference TRBV7-2 and TRBJ2-1): GAGVSQSPSNKVTEKGKDVELRCDPISGHTALYWYRQSLGQGLEFLIYFQGNSAPDKSGLPSDRFSAERTGGSVSTLTIQRTQQEDSAVYLCASSSRTGAPNEQFFGPGTRLTVL.

The V call is TRBV5-1, the J call TRBJ2-3, with 11 bases lining up with TRBD1. J gave up 6 bases and V 2 bases, and 8 bases lay outside the gene matches. The CDR3 loop spans 16 amino acids. In germline, CDR1 is SGHRS, CDR2 YFSETQ. The CDR3 is CASSFHPGQGVDTQYF. The CDR3 coding sequence is TGCGCCAGCAGCTTCCATCCGGGACAGGGGGTCGATACGCAGTATTTT.

This clonotype was picked up a small number of times. V is TRBV7-2 and J is TRBJ2-7; 10 nucleotides match TRBD2. Looked up from germline, CDR1 is SGHTA and CDR2 is FQGNSA. The CDR3 totals 15 residues. J lost 2 bases, V lost 2 bases, and 3 bases had no gene match. The CDR3 loop is CASSLPSGGAYEQYF. The DNA of the CDR3 is TGTGCCAGCAGCTTACCGAGCGGGGGGGCCTACGAGCAGTACTTC. Drawing the rest from reference TRBV7-2 and TRBJ2-7, the complete variable domain is GAGVSQSPSNKVTEKGKDVELRCDPISGHTALYWYRQSLGQGLEFLIYFQGNSAPDKSGLPSDRFSAERTGGSVSTLTIQRTQQEDSAVYLCASSLPSGGAYEQYFGPGTRLTVT.

The genes are TRBV29-1 and TRBJ1-4; a possible D gene is TRBD1 (5 bases). The CDR3 spans 14 residues. Between the trimmed V and J ends, which lost 4 bases and 4 bases, there was a span of 13 bases. CDR1 is SQVTM, CDR2 ANQGSEA, per germline. In nucleotides, the CDR3 is TGCAGCGTTGCTTCCGGGGCCAATAATGAAAAACTGTTTTTT. This sequence encodes CSVASGANNEKLFF.

The rearrangement uses TRBV30 and TRBJ1-2; D is ambiguous. Trimming stripped 4 bases from V and 8 bases from J, with 11 bases between. Germline CDR1 and CDR2: GTSNPN and SVGIG (reference sequence). This CDR3 has 11 residues. The CDR3 region is CAWTTSGGYTF. The CDR3 DNA reads TGTGCCTGGACCACATCTGGGGGCTACACCTTC.

This clonotype turned up a few times. The chain has TRBV29-1 and TRBJ1-4, with 7 bases that match TRBD1. The CDR3 spans 13 residues. Germline lookup yields CDR1 SQVTM and CDR2 ANQGSEA. V lost 6 bases and J lost 4; bases outside the gene matches: 5. The CDR3 spells CSVTGTGNEKLFF. In nucleotides, the CDR3 is TGCAGCGTGACAGGGACGGGTAATGAAAAACTGTTTTTT.